What follows are 7 T cell receptor beta chains derived from one specimen sequenced in a study of CD8+ T cells in alopecia areata. The treatment was: oral pan-JAK inhibitor, 5-10 mg twice daily. RNA was isolated and reverse transcribed to cDNA, the sequencing template. TCRdb's copy holds only in-frame clones and misses some; the assay was immunoSEQ multiplex PCR. The table lists some 100,000 clones, roughly three fifths of them singletons. Specimen: CD8+ T cells sorted from blood, collected between weeks 55 and 65, from a patient treated with tofacitinib. These receptors originate from a human donor with alopecia areata.

On this clone: Other DNA sequences in this specimen translate into the identical CDR3. V usage is TRBV6-5 and J usage is TRBJ1-2; D is uncertain. V shed 2 bases and J shed 2 bases, with 6 bases lying between them. CDR1 and CDR2 (germline): MNHEY, SVGAGI. This CDR3 is 13 amino acids long. CDR3: CASSYSDNYGYTF. For the CDR3, the DNA is TGTGCCAGCAGTTACAGTGACAACTATGGCTACACCTTC.

The chain has TRBV4-2 and TRBJ2-2, with 10 bases fitting TRBD1. The germline V gene encodes CDR1 LGHNA and CDR2 YNFKEQ. This CDR3 comprises 17 residues. V dropped 1 base and J dropped 5; count of bases not matched to a gene: 7. For the CDR3, the DNA is TGTGCCAGCAGCCAAGGGCGACAGGGGGCTTGGACCGGGGAGCTGTTTTTT. Translated, it gives CASSQGRQGAWTGELFF.

This clone was seen a handful of times. V is TRBV5-6 and J is TRBJ1-5; TRBD1 matches 9 bases. The CDR3 contains 14 residues. V trimming: 4 bases; J trimming: 7 bases; junction bases outside the gene matches: 6. Germline V gives CDR1 SGHDT, CDR2 YYEEEE. CDR3 nucleotide sequence: TGTGCCAGCAGCACAAACAGGGGGCACCAGCCCCAGCATTTT. It encodes CASSTNRGHQPQHF. The entire variable domain, with the rest obtained from reference TRBV5-6 and TRBJ1-5, is as follows: DAGVTQSPTHLIKTRGQQVTLRCSPKSGHDTVSWYQQALGQGPQFIFQYYEEEERQRGNFPDRFSGHQFPNYSSELNVNALLLGDSALYLCASSTNRGHQPQHFGDGTRLSIL.

The chain joins TRBV2 to TRBJ2-4; weak D call: TRBD2 (5 bases). Germline V gene data show CDR1 as SNHLY and CDR2 as FYNNEI. CDR3 length: 14 residues. Trimming removed 6 bases at V and 5 bases at J, with 14 bases between. The CDR3 DNA sequence: TGTGCCAGCAGCTCTCGAGGGCCCGAAAACATTCAGTACTTC. It codes for CASSSRGPENIQYF.

This chain links TRBV13 with TRBJ2-7; D is unresolved. The germline CDR1 and CDR2 sequences are PRHDT and FYEKMQ (reference sequence). This CDR3 contains 11 residues. V gave up 2 bases and J gave up 3 bases, with 2 bases separating them. DNA for the CDR3: TGTGCCAGCAGCTTACACTACGAGCAGTACTTC. It encodes CASSLHYEQYF.

The chain employs TRBV9 and TRBJ2-3; weak D call: TRBD2 (6 bases). The CDR3 runs 14 residues. The germline CDR1 and CDR2 sequences are SGDLS and YYNGEE. V gave up 3 bases and J gave up 2 bases, with 10 bases separating them. The CDR3 reads CASSARLVTDTQYF. The DNA for the CDR3 is TGTGCCAGCAGCGCCCGACTAGTCACAGATACGCAGTATTTT. Combining the CDR3 with reference TRBV9 and TRBJ2-3 gives the whole variable domain DSGVTQTPKHLITATGQRVTLRCSPRSGDLSVYWYQQSLDQGLQFLIQYYNGEERAKGNILERFSAQQFPDLHSELNLSSLELGDSALYFCASSARLVTDTQYFGPGTRLTVL.

This clone was seen a handful of times. The CDR3, as DNA: TGCAGCGCCCGCGCAGGGGACAACTATGGCTACACCTTC. Translation: CSARAGDNYGYTF. The chain is built from TRBV29-1 and TRBJ1-2; D perhaps matches TRBD1 (6 bases). V was cut by 7 bases and J by 2 bases, with 14 bases left in between. The length of the CDR3 is 13 residues. CDR1 is SQVTM and CDR2 is ANQGSEA in the germline V gene.